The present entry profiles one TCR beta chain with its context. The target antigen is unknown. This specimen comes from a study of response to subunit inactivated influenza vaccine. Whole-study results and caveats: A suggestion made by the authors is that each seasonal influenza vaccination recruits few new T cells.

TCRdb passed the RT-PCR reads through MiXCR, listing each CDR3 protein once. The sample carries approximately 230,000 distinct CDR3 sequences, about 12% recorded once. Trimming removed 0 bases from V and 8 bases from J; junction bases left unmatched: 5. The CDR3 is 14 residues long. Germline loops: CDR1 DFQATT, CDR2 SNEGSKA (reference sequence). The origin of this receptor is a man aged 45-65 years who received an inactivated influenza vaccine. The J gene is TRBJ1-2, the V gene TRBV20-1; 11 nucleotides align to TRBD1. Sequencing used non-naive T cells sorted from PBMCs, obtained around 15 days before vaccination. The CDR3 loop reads CSARDSRDRGGYTF. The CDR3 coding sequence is TGCAGTGCTAGAGATAGCCGGGACAGGGGGGGCTACACCTTC.